The clone carrying this T cell receptor beta chain was counted at least ten times. Antigen unknown. This specimen belongs to a study of CD8 T cells in ankylosing spondylitis. General study results and limits: Reported data indicate significant enrichment of disease-linked clones within matched ankylosing spondylitis synovial fluid. Eight or nine highly homologous variants made up a TCR beta motif that seemed to typify ankylosing spondylitis blood.

Using quantitative 5'-RACE with molecular barcodes, the authors made TCR beta libraries. TCRdb redid the calling of the 5' RACE reads with MiXCR, one entry per CDR3 protein. The sample has roughly 280,000 distinct CDR3 sequences, approximately 20% seen once; the top ten hold 7.8%. The CDR3 totals 12 residues. Trimming removed 5 bases from V and 4 bases from J, with 8 bases in between. Per the germline V gene, CDR1 is SGHRS and CDR2 is YFSETQ. The clonotype was recovered from a male donor with ankylosing spondylitis or in good health (not recorded which). V usage is TRBV5-1 and J usage is TRBJ2-3; D might be TRBD2 (6 bases). Sequenced input: blood, either unsorted or a sorted T cell fraction (not recorded which). CDR3 sequence reads: CASRGGADTQYF. CDR3 nucleotides: TGCGCCAGCAGAGGCGGGGCAGATACGCAGTATTTT.